This T cell receptor beta chain comes out of a study of T cell changes during pregnancy in multiple sclerosis. This clone was picked up one time. Measured with immunoSEQ multiplex PCR; TCRdb has only the in-frame clones, and not every one. This table has tens of thousands of clones, more than 85% appearing once. CDR3 length: 14 residues. Per the germline V gene, CDR1 is LNHDA and CDR2 is SQIVND (reference sequence). V shed 7 bases and J shed 2 bases, with 15 bases lying between them. The sequence was obtained from a female donor with multiple sclerosis, enrolled in a pregnancy study. Here the sequenced sample was CD8+ T cells from peripheral blood mononuclear cells, taken before pregnancy. V usage is TRBV19 and J usage is TRBJ2-7; perhaps TRBD2 as D (6 bases). CDR3 in amino acids: CASNTPGLTYEQYF. DNA of the CDR3: TGTGCCAGTAATACACCGGGACTGACCTACGAGCAGTACTTC. Full variable domain (missing parts from reference TRBV19 and TRBJ2-7): DGGITQSPKYLFRKEGQNVTLSCEQNLNHDAMYWYRQDPGQGLRLIYYSQIVNDFQKGDIAEGYSVSREKKESFPLTVTSAQKNPTAFYLCASNTPGLTYEQYFGPGTRLTVT.